This TCR beta chain was observed in a study of cytomegalovirus exposure and HLA in healthy donors. General study points: TCR beta V segments were, for the most part, productive about 87% or about 30% of the time in an earlier analysis. Some 150 TCR beta chains were listed as cytomegalovirus-associated.

Concerning this clone: The antigen is undetermined. Germline is not matched at one junction end, which may reflect a read error.

In nominal health when sampled, donors likely had unrecorded immune exposures nonetheless. PCR employed 60 Vbeta and 13 Jbeta primers. Measured with immunoSEQ multiplex PCR; TCRdb has only the in-frame clones, and not every one. The data contain 150,000 to 200,000 clones, 55% to 80% of them singletons. The CDR3 spans 15 residues. Germline V lookup: CDR1 LGHNA, CDR2 YSLEER. The sample consisted of PBMCs. This chain links TRBV4-3 with TRBJ1-2; possibly TRBD1 for D (5 bases). The sequence derives from a woman in her late teens or twenties in good health and CMV-seropositive. The CDR3 DNA reads TGCGCCAGCGGCCAAGATAGCGGGGGTTCCTATGGCTACACCTTC. The encoded protein is CASGQDSGGSYGYTF.